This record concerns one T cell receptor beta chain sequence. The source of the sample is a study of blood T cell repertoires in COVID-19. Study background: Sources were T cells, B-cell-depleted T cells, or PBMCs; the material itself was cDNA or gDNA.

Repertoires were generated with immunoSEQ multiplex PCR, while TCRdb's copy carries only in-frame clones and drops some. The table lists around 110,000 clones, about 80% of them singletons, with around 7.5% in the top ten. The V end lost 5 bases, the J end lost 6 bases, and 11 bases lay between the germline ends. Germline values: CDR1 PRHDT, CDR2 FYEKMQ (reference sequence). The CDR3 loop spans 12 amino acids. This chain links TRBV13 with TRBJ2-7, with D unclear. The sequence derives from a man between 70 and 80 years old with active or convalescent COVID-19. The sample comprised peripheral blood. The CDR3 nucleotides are TGTGCCAGCAGCCCTGTGATGAGCGAGCAGTACTTC. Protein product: CASSPVMSEQYF.